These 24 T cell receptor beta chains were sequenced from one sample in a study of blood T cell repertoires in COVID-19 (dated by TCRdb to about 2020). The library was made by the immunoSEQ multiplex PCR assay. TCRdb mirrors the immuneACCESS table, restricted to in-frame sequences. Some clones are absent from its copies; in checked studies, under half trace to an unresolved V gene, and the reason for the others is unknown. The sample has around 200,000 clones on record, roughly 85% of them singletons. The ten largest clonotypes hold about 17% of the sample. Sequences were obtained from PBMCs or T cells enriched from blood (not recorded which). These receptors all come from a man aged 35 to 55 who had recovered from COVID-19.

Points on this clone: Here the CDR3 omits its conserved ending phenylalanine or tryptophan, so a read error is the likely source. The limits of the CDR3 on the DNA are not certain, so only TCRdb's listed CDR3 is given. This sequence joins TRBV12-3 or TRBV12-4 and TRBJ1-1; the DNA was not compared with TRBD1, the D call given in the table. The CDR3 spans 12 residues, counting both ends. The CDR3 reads CASSSPGTALFI.

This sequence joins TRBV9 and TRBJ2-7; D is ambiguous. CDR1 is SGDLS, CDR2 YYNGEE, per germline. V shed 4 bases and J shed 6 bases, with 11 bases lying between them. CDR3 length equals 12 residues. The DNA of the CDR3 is TGTGCCAGCAGCAAACAGTTAGGCGAGCAGTACTTC. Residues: CASSKQLGEQYF.

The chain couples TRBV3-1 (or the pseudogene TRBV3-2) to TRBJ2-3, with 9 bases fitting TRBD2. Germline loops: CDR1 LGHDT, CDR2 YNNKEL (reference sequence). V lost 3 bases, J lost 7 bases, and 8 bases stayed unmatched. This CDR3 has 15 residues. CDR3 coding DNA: TGTGCCAGCAGCCAGGGAGCGGGAGGAATAAATACGCAGTATTTT. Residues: CASSQGAGGINTQYF.

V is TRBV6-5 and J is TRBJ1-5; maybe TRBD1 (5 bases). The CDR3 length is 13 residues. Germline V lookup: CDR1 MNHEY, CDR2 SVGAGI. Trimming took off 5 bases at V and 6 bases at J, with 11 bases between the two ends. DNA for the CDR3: TGTGCCAGCAGTCGGTGGCAGGGTCAGCCCCAGCATTTT. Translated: CASSRWQGQPQHF.

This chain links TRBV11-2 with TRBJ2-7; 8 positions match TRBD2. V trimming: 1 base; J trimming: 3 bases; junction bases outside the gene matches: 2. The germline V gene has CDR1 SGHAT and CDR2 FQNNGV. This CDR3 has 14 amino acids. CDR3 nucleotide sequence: TGTGCCAGCAGCTTAGCCGCGGGAGGCTACGAGCAGTACTTC. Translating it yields CASSLAAGGYEQYF.

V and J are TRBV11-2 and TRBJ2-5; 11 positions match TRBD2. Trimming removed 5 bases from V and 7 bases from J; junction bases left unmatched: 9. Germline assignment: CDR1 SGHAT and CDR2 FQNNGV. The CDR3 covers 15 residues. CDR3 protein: CASSLTSGSSGTQYF. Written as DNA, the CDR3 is TGTGCCAGCAGCCTAACTAGCGGGAGTTCGGGGACCCAGTACTTC.

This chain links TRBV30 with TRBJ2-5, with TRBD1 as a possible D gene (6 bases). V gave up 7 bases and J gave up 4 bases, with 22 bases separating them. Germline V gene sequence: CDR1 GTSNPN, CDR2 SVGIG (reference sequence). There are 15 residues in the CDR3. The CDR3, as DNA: TGTGCCTCCGACACAGCCCCACAGGGAGTAGAGACCCAGTACTTC. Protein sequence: CASDTAPQGVETQYF.

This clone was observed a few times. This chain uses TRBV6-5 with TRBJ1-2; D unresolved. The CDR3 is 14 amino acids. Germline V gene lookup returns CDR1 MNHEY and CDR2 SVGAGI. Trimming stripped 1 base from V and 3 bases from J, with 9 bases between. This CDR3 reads CASSYLGGYYGYTF. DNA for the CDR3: TGTGCCAGCAGTTACTTGGGAGGTTACTATGGCTACACCTTC.

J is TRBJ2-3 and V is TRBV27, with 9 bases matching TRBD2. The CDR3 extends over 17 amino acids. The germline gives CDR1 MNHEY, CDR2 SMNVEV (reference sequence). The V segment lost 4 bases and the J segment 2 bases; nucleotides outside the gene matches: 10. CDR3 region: CASSSPLSGSHTDTQYF. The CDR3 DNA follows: TGTGCCAGCAGTTCTCCTCTTAGCGGGAGCCACACAGATACGCAGTATTTT.

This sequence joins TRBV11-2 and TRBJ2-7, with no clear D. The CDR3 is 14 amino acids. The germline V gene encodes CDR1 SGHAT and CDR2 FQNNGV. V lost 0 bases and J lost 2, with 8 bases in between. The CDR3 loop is CASSLEVQTYEQYF. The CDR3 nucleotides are TGTGCCAGCAGCTTAGAGGTCCAGACCTACGAGCAGTACTTC.

This CDR3 is CASSLLTRGEETQYF. DNA of the CDR3: TGTGCCAGCAGCCTACTTACCCGCGGGGAAGAGACCCAGTACTTC. The rearrangement uses TRBV14 and TRBJ2-5, with D possibly being TRBD2 (6 bases). Trimming removed 4 bases from V and 3 bases from J, with 15 bases in between. CDR1 is SGHDN and CDR2 is FVKESK in the germline V gene. The CDR3 sequence is 15 residues long.

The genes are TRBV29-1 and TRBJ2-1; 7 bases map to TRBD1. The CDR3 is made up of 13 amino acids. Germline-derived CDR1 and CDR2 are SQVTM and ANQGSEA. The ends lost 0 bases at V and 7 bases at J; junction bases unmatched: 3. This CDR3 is CSVEDLQGNEQFF. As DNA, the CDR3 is TGCAGCGTTGAAGATCTACAGGGGAATGAGCAGTTCTTC.

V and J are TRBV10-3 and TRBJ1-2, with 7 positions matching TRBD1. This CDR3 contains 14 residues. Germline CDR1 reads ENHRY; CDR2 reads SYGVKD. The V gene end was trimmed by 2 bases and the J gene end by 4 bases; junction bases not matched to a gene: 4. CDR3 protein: CAISETGQTYGYTF. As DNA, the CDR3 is TGTGCCATCAGTGAGACGGGACAGACCTATGGCTACACCTTC.

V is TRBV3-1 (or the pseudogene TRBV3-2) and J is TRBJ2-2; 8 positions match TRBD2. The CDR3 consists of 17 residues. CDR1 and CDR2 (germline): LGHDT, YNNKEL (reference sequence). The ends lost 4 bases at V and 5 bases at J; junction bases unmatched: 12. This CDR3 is CASSPYLSGSRTGELFF. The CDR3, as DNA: TGTGCCAGCAGCCCCTACTTGAGCGGGAGCAGAACCGGGGAGCTGTTTTTT.

As DNA, the CDR3 is TGTGCCACCAGCCGGGGGGCCCTCAATCAGCCCCAGCATTTT. Translation: CATSRGALNQPQHF. The chain carries TRBV15 and TRBJ1-5; the D gene is possibly TRBD1 (6 bases). Looked up from germline, CDR1 is LNHNV and CDR2 is YYDKDF (reference sequence). The CDR3 consists of 14 residues. The V end lost 5 bases, the J end lost 3 bases, and 11 bases lay between the germline ends.

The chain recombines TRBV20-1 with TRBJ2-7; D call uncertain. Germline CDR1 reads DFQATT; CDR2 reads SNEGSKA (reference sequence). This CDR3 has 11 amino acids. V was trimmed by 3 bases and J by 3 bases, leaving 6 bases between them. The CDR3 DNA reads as TGCAGTGCTAGTGCTAGCTACGAGCAGTACTTC. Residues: CSASASYEQYF.

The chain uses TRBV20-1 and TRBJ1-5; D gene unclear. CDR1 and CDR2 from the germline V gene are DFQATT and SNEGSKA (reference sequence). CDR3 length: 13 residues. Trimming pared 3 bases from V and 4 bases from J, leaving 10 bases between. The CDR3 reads CSASLPGNQPQHF. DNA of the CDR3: TGCAGTGCTAGTCTCCCGGGGAATCAGCCCCAGCATTTT.

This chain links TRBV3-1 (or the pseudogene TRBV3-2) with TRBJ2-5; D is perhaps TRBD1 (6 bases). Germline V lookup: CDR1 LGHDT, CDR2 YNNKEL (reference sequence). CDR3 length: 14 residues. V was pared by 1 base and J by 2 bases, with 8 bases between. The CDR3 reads CASSQGTAQETQYF. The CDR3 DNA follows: TGTGCCAGCAGCCAAGGGACAGCACAAGAGACCCAGTACTTC.

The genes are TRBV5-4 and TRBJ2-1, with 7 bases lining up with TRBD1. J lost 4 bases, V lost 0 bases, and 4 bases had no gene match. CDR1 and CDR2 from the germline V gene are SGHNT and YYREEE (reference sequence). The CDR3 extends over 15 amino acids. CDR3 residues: CASSLAGTAYNEQFF. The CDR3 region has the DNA TGTGCCAGCAGCTTGGCCGGGACAGCGTACAATGAGCAGTTCTTC.

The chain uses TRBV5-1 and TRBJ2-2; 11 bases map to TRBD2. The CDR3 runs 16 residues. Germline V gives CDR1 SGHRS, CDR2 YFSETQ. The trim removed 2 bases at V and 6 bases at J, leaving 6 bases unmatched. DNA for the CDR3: TGCGCCAGCAGCTTACAGACTAGCGGGACCCCCGGGGAGCTGTTTTTT. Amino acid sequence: CASSLQTSGTPGELFF.

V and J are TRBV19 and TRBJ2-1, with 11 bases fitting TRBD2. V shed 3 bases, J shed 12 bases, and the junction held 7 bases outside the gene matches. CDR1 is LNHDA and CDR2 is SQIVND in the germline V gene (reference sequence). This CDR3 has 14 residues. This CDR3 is CASSIGLAGGAQFF. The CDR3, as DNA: TGTGCCAGTAGTATTGGTCTAGCGGGAGGCGCGCAGTTCTTC.

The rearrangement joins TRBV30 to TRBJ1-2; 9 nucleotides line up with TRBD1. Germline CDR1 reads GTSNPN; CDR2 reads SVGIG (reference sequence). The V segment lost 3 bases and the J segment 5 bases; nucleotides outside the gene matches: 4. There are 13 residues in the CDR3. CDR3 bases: TGTGCCTGGAGCGCAGACAGGGGGTATGGCTACACCTTC. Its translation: CAWSADRGYGYTF.

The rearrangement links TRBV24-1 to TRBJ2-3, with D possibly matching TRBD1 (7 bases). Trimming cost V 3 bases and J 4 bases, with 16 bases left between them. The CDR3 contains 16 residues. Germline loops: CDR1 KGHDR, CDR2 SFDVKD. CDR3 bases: TGTGCCACCAGTGATCCGGACAGGAGGGGCTCAGATACGCAGTATTTT. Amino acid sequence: CATSDPDRRGSDTQYF.

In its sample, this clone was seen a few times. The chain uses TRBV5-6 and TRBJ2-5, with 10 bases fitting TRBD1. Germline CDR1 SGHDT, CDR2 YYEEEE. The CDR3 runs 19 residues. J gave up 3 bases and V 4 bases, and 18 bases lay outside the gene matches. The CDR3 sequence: CASSMTGGELLGWEETQYF. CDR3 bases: TGTGCCAGCAGCATGACAGGGGGCGAACTTCTCGGTTGGGAAGAGACCCAGTACTTC.